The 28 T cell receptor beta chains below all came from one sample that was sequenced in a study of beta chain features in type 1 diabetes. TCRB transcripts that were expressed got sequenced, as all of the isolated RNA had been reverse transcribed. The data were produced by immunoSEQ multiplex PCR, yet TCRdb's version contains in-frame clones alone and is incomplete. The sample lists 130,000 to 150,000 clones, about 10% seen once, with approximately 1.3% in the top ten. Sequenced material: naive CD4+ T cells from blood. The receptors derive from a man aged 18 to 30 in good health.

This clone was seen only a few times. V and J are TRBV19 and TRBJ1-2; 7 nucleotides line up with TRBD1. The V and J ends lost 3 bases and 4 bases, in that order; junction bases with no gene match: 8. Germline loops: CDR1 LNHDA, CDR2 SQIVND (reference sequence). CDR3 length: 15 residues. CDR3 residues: CASSIQDRISYGYTF. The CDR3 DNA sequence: TGTGCCAGTAGTATCCAGGACAGGATCTCCTATGGCTACACCTTC.

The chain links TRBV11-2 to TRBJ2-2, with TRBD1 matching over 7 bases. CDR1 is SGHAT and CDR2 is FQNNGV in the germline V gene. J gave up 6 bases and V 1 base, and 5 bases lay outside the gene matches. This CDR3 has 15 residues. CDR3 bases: TGTGCCAGCAGCTTAGGGTTACAGGGGTCCGGGGAGCTGTTTTTT. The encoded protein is CASSLGLQGSGELFF. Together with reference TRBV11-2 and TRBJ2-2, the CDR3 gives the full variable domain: EAGVAQSPRYKIIEKRQSVAFWCNPISGHATLYWYQQILGQGPKLLIQFQNNGVVDDSQLPKDRFSAERLKGVDSTLKIQPAKLEDSAVYLCASSLGLQGSGELFFGEGSRLTVL.

Here the CDR3 DNA reads TGTGCCAGCAGCCGCCCGGGACAGGGCACCTACGAGCAGTACTTC. This codes for CASSRPGQGTYEQYF. The chain couples TRBV28 to TRBJ2-7; 9 positions agree with TRBD1. Germline loops: CDR1 MDHEN, CDR2 SYDVKM. J was trimmed by 2 bases and V by 6 bases; bases with no gene match: 8. The CDR3 covers 15 residues. The full variable domain, completed using reference TRBV28 and TRBJ2-7, is DVKVTQSSRYLVKRTGEKVFLECVQDMDHENMFWYRQDPGLGLRLIYFSYDVKMKEKGDIPEGYSVSREKKERFSLILESASTNQTSMYLCASSRPGQGTYEQYFGPGTRLTVT.

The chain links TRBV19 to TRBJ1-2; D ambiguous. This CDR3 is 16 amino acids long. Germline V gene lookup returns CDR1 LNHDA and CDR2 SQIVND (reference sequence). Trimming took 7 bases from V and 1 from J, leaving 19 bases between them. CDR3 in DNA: TGTGCCAGTACCCCCGAGCGGCAGCTACTTAACTATGGCTACACCTTC. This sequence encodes CASTPERQLLNYGYTF.

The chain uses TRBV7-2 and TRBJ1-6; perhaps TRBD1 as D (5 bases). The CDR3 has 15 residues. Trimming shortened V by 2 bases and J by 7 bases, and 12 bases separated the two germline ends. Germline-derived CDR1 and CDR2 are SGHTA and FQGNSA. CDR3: CASSLWGRENSPLHF. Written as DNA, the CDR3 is TGTGCCAGCAGCTTATGGGGACGGGAGAATTCACCCCTCCACTTT. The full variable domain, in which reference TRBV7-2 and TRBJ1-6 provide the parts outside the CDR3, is GAGVSQSPSNKVTEKGKDVELRCDPISGHTALYWYRQSLGQGLEFLIYFQGNSAPDKSGLPSDRFSAERTGGSVSTLTIQRTQQEDSAVYLCASSLWGRENSPLHFGNGTRLTVT.

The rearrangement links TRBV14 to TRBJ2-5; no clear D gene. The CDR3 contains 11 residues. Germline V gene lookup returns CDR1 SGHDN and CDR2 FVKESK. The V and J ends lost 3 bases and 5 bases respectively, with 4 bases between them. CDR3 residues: CASSHSETQYF. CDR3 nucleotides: TGTGCCAGCAGCCATTCGGAGACCCAGTACTTC.

The CDR3 loop reads CASSPQGSIAQTQYF. The CDR3 nucleotides read TGTGCCAGCTCTCCGCAGGGCTCTATCGCACAGACCCAGTACTTC. The chain links TRBV18 to TRBJ2-5, with a possible D match to TRBD1 (5 bases). Germline V lookup: CDR1 KGHSH, CDR2 LQKENI. The CDR3 is 15 residues long. Deletions cut 6 bases from V and 6 bases from J, with 20 bases between.

Written as DNA, the CDR3 is TGTGCCAGCAGTTTCGGTAGGAACACCGGGGAGCTGTTTTTT. It codes for CASSFGRNTGELFF. V usage is TRBV28 and J usage is TRBJ2-2; no clear D. Germline V CDR1 and CDR2: MDHEN, SYDVKM. The CDR3 runs to 14 residues. Trimming stripped 3 bases from V and 1 base from J, with 6 bases between.

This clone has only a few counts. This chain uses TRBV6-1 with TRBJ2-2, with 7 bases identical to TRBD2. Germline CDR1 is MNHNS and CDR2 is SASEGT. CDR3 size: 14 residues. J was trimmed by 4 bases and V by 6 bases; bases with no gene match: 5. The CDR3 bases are TGTGCCAGCAGGGAACTAGCGTCCACCGGGGAGCTGTTTTTT. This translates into CASRELASTGELFF.

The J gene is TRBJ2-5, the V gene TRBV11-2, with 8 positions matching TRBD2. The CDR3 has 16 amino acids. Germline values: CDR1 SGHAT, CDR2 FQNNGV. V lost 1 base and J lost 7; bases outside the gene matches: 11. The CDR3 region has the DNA TGTGCCAGCAGCTTAGGAAGACTAGCGCCACGGCCGACCCAGTACTTC. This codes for CASSLGRLAPRPTQYF. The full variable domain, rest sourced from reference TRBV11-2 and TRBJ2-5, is EAGVAQSPRYKIIEKRQSVAFWCNPISGHATLYWYQQILGQGPKLLIQFQNNGVVDDSQLPKDRFSAERLKGVDSTLKIQPAKLEDSAVYLCASSLGRLAPRPTQYFGPGTRLLVL.

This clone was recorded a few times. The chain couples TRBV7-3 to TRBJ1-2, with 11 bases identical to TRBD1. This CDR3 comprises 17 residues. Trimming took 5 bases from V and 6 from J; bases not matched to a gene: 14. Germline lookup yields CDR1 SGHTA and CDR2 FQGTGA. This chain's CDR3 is CASSPNREKGQGDGYTF. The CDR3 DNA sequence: TGTGCCAGCAGCCCTAATCGAGAAAAGGGACAGGGGGATGGCTACACCTTC. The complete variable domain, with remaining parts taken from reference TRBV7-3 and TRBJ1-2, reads GAGVSQTPSNKVTEKGKYVELRCDPISGHTALYWYRQSLGQGPEFLIYFQGTGAADDSGLPNDRFFAVRPEGSVSTLKIQRTERGDSAVYLCASSPNREKGQGDGYTFGSGTRLTVV.

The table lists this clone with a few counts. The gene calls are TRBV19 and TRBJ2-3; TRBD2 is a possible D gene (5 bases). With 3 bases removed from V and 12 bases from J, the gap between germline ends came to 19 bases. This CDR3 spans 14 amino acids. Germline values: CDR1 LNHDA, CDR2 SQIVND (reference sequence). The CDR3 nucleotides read TGTGCCAGTAGTATGGAGGACTCATTAAAGGAACAGTATTTT. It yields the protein CASSMEDSLKEQYF.

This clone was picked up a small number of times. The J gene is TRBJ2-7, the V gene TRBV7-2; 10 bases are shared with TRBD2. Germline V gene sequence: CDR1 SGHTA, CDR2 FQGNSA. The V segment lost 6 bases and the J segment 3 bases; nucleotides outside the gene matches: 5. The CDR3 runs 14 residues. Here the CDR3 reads CASSPTSGDYEQYF. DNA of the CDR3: TGTGCCAGCAGTCCAACTAGCGGGGACTACGAGCAGTACTTC. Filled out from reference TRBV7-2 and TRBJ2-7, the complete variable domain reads GAGVSQSPSNKVTEKGKDVELRCDPISGHTALYWYRQSLGQGLEFLIYFQGNSAPDKSGLPSDRFSAERTGGSVSTLTIQRTQQEDSAVYLCASSPTSGDYEQYFGPGTRLTVT.

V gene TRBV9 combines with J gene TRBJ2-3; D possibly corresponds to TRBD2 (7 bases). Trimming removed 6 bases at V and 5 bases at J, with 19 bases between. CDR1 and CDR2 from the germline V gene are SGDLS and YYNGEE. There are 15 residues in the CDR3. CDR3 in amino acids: CASTSGGALGDTQYF. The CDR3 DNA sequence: TGTGCCAGCACCTCTGGGGGGGCCTTGGGAGATACGCAGTATTTT.

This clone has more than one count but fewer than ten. This chain's CDR3 is CASSQPGLAGTDTQYF. The CDR3 DNA reads as TGTGCCAGCAGCCAACCGGGACTAGCGGGCACAGATACGCAGTATTTT. This chain links TRBV14 with TRBJ2-3; 11 bases align to TRBD2. V gave up 2 bases and J gave up 1 base; unmatched junction bases: 2. The CDR3 runs to 16 residues. The germline gives CDR1 SGHDN, CDR2 FVKESK.

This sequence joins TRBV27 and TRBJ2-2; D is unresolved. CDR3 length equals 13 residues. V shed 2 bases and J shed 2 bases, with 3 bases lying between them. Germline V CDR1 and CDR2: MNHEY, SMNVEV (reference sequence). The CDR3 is CASSLVNTGELFF. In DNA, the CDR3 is TGTGCCAGCAGTTTAGTAAACACCGGGGAGCTGTTTTTT.

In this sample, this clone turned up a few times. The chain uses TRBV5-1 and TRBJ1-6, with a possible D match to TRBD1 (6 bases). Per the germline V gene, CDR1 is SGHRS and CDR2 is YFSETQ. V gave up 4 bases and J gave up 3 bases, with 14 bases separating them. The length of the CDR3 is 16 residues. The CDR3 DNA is TGCGCCAGCAGCAATTCTCAGGGGCACTATAATTCACCCCTCCACTTT. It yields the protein CASSNSQGHYNSPLHF.

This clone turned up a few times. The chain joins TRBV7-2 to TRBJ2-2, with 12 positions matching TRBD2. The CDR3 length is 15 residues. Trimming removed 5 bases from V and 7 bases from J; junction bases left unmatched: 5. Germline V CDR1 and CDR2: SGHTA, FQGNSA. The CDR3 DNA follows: TGTGCCAGCAGCCCGGGACTAGCGGGCATCGGGGAGCTGTTTTTT. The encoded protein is CASSPGLAGIGELFF.

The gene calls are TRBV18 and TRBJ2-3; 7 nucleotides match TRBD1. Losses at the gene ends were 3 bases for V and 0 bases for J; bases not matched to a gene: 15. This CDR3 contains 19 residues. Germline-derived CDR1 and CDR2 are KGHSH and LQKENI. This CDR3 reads CASSPFRGSRTPSTDTQYF. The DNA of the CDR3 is TGTGCCAGCTCACCGTTCAGGGGGTCCCGAACACCTAGCACAGATACGCAGTATTTT. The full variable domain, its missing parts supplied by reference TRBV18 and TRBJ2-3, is NAGVMQNPRHLVRRRGQEARLRCSPMKGHSHVYWYRQLPEEGLKFMVYLQKENIIDESGMPKERFSAEFPKEGPSILRIQQVVRGDSAAYFCASSPFRGSRTPSTDTQYFGPGTRLTVL.

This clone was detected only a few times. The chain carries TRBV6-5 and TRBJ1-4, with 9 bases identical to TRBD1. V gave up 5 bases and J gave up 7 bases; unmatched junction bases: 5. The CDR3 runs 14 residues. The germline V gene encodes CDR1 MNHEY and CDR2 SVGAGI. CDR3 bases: TGTGCCAGCAGTCCGGGACAGGGTTTTGAAAAACTGTTTTTT. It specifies CASSPGQGFEKLFF.

CDR3 nucleotide sequence: TGTGCCAGCAGCTTAGTCGCAGACCAAGAGACCCAGTACTTC. This codes for CASSLVADQETQYF. This chain links TRBV7-2 with TRBJ2-5; D uncertain. Per the germline V gene, CDR1 is SGHTA and CDR2 is FQGNSA. V shed 1 base and J shed 0 bases, with 6 bases lying between them. The CDR3 spans 14 residues.

CDR3 nucleotide sequence: TGCGCCAGCAGCTTGGCGCCGGGACAGTCCTACGAGCAGTACTTC. Translation: CASSLAPGQSYEQYF. The chain employs TRBV5-1 and TRBJ2-7, with 7 bases matching TRBD1. CDR3 size: 15 residues. The germline V gene encodes CDR1 SGHRS and CDR2 YFSETQ. Unmatched junction bases numbered 4, after V lost 0 bases and J lost 1 base.

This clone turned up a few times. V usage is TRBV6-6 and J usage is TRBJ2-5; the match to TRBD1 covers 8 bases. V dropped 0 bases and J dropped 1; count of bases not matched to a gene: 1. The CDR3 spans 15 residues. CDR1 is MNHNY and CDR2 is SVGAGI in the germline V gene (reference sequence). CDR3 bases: TGTGCCAGCAGTTACTCACAGGGGGGCCAAGAGACCCAGTACTTC. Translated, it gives CASSYSQGGQETQYF.

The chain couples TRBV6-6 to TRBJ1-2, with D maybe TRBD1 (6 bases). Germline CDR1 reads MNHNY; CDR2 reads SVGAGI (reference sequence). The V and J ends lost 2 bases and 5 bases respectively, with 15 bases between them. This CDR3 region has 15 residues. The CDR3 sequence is CASSYTGGAEYGYTF. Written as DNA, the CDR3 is TGTGCCAGCAGTTACACCGGGGGGGCAGAATATGGCTACACCTTC.

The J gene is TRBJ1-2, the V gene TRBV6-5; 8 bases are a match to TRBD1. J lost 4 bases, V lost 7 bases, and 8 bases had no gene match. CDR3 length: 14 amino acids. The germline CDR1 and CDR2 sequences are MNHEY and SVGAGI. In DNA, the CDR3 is TGTGCCAGCACCCTATCAACAGGGGGCTATGGCTACACCTTC. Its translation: CASTLSTGGYGYTF.

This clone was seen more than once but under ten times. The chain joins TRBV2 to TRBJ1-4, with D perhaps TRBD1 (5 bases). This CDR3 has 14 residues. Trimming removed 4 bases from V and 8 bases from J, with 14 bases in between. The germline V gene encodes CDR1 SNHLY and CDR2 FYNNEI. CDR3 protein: CASSAVDRGEKLFF. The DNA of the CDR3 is TGTGCCAGCAGTGCCGTCGACAGAGGCGAAAAACTGTTTTTT.

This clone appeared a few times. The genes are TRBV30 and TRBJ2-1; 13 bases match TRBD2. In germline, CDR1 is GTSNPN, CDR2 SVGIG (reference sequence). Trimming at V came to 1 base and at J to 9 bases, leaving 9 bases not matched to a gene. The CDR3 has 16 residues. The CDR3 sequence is CAWSGQLAGGRSEQFF. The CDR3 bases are TGTGCCTGGAGTGGCCAACTAGCGGGGGGGCGGAGTGAGCAGTTCTTC.

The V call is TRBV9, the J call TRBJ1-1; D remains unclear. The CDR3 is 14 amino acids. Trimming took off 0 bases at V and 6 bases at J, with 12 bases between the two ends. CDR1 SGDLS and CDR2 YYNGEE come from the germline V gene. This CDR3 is CASSVVTGRAEAFF. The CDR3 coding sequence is TGTGCCAGCAGCGTAGTCACGGGTCGGGCTGAAGCTTTCTTT.